This T cell receptor beta chain comes out of a study of human T cells and chemical hapten exposure. Via MiXCR, TCRdb re-called the RACE reads, giving one row per CDR3 protein. The repertoire holds under 100,000 distinct CDR3 sequences, 11% seen once, with 3% to 4% in the top ten. This clonotype was seen a handful of times. Trimming removed 6 bases from V and 1 base from J, with 16 bases in between. Germline V gene lookup returns CDR1 MNHEY and CDR2 SVGAGI. The CDR3 contains 16 residues. As to time point: patch test 3, about 24 weeks after DPC sensitization. Treatment specified: therapeutic diphenylcyclopropenone sensitization with weekly scalp DPC.

The chain carries TRBV6-5 and TRBJ2-4; TRBD2 is a possible D gene (6 bases). Sequencing used whole blood, obtained in connection with sensitization to the hapten diphenylcyclopropenone (DPC). The origin of this receptor is a woman aged 45-59 years with alopecia areata. Some clones in this sample may be carry-over from other donors' samples. The chain's CDR3 is CASRARRLAAKNIQYF. CDR3 bases: TGTGCCAGCAGAGCCCGTAGGCTAGCGGCCAAAAACATTCAGTACTTC.